These 23 T cell receptor beta chains were sequenced from one sample in a study of a mutant IDH1 vaccine in newly diagnosed glioma. Sequencing was performed with immunoSEQ multiplex PCR; in TCRdb, only in-frame clones are kept and a portion is missing. This sample has roughly 41,000 clones, with roughly 80% found just once. The time point is: baseline, week 1 (first vaccination visit). Regarding treatment: pre-vaccination baseline after standard-of-care therapy. This specimen consisted of PBMCs, obtained from a glioma patient treated with radiotherapy, temozolomide or both. The receptors here all came from a man in his forties with glioma. Some clones in this sample may be carry-over from other donors' samples.

The rearrangement joins TRBV19 to TRBJ2-5, with 8 bases fitting TRBD1. V was clipped by 5 bases and J by 5 bases; unmatched bases: 13. The length of the CDR3 is 16 residues. Germline V CDR1 and CDR2: LNHDA, SQIVND (reference sequence). CDR3 amino acids: CASSFLGPGGMETQYF. The CDR3 DNA follows: TGTGCCAGTAGTTTTTTGGGACCAGGGGGCATGGAGACCCAGTACTTC.

This clone was found a few times. The chain carries TRBV4-1 and TRBJ2-7; 10 positions agree with TRBD1. The CDR3 runs to 15 residues. The V gene end was trimmed by 1 base and the J gene end by 5 bases; junction bases not matched to a gene: 5. Germline V gives CDR1 MGHRA, CDR2 YSYEKL. CDR3 nucleotide sequence: TGCGCCAGCAGCCAAGTTGGGACAGGGGCGGACGAGCAGTACTTC. Amino acid sequence: CASSQVGTGADEQYF.

This clone has a single count. The gene calls are TRBV15 and TRBJ2-5, with D unresolved. There are 14 residues in the CDR3. Per the germline V gene, CDR1 is LNHNV and CDR2 is YYDKDF (reference sequence). The V end was cut by 0 bases, the J end by 5 bases, with 10 bases between. CDR3 loop: CATSRDMWGETQYF. CDR3 sequence (DNA): TGTGCCACCAGCAGAGATATGTGGGGTGAGACCCAGTACTTC.

Written as DNA, the CDR3 is TGTGCCAGCAGCTTCGATAGTAGCGGGGGGGCATTGGATGAGCAGTTCTTC. It codes for CASSFDSSGGALDEQFF. This rearrangement joins TRBV7-2 to TRBJ2-1; 11 bases line up with TRBD2. The V segment lost 3 bases and the J segment 8 bases; nucleotides outside the gene matches: 12. The CDR3 sequence is 17 residues long. The germline V gene encodes CDR1 SGHTA and CDR2 FQGNSA. Variable domain in full (rest from reference TRBV7-2 and TRBJ2-1): GAGVSQSPSNKVTEKGKDVELRCDPISGHTALYWYRQSLGQGLEFLIYFQGNSAPDKSGLPSDRFSAERTGGSVSTLTIQRTQQEDSAVYLCASSFDSSGGALDEQFFGPGTRLTVL.

The chain combines TRBV5-1 with TRBJ2-7; 8 bases are a match to TRBD1. Germline trimming cut 0 bases from V and 3 bases from J; bases unmatched to any gene: 5. Germline V CDR1 and CDR2: SGHRS, YFSETQ. CDR3 size: 15 residues. The CDR3 DNA is TGCGCCAGCAGCTTGGACTGGGACAGGAACTACGAGCAGTACTTC. Translation: CASSLDWDRNYEQYF.

This clone was observed a handful of times. The V gene is TRBV7-9, the J gene TRBJ1-4, with D unclear. CDR3 length: 16 amino acids. Trimming took off 5 bases at V and 0 bases at J, with 13 bases between the two ends. The germline CDR1 and CDR2 sequences are SEHNR and FQNEAQ (reference sequence). As DNA, the CDR3 is TGTGCCAGCAGCCGACTGCGGGCCGCAACTAATGAAAAACTGTTTTTT. It yields the protein CASSRLRAATNEKLFF.

The rearrangement uses TRBV15 and TRBJ2-3; TRBD2 aligns across 10 bases. This CDR3 spans 16 amino acids. Germline V CDR1 and CDR2: LNHNV, YYDKDF (reference sequence). V dropped 3 bases and J dropped 2; count of bases not matched to a gene: 5. The CDR3 coding sequence is TGTGCCACCAGCAGTAACCTAGCGGGGGTCACAGATACGCAGTATTTT. Its protein product is CATSSNLAGVTDTQYF. Based on the CDR3 plus reference TRBV15 and TRBJ2-3, the full variable domain is DAMVIQNPRYQVTQFGKPVTLSCSQTLNHNVMYWYQQKSSQAPKLLFHYYDKDFNNEADTPDNFQSRRPNTSFCFLDIRSPGLGDTAMYLCATSSNLAGVTDTQYFGPGTRLTVL.

This sequence joins TRBV11-2 and TRBJ2-3, with unresolved D. The CDR3 sequence is 13 residues long. Germline V gene lookup returns CDR1 SGHAT and CDR2 FQNNGV. V was shortened by 0 bases and J by 8 bases, with 9 bases between the two germline ends. CDR3: CASSLDGWFTQYF. In nucleotides, the CDR3 is TGTGCCAGCAGCTTAGATGGGTGGTTTACGCAGTATTTT.

The rearrangement uses TRBV7-2 and TRBJ1-2; D gene uncertain. This CDR3 is built from 13 residues. V lost 11 bases to trimming and J lost 6 bases, with 19 bases between them. Germline V CDR1 and CDR2: SGHTA, FQGNSA. Here the CDR3 reads CAPSQKYSDGYTF. CDR3 sequence (DNA): TGTGCCCCCAGCCAAAAGTATTCGGATGGCTACACCTTC.

The chain has TRBV10-3 and TRBJ1-1, with D possibly matching TRBD1 (6 bases). The CDR3 spans 13 residues. CDR1 and CDR2 (germline): ENHRY, SYGVKD. Trimming left V 4 bases short and J 1 base short, with 7 bases between. The CDR3: CAISGTANTEAFF. The CDR3 region has the DNA TGTGCCATCAGTGGGACAGCGAACACTGAAGCTTTCTTT.

This clone appeared a single time. This chain joins TRBV4-1 and TRBJ1-5; 7 nucleotides line up with TRBD1. The V segment lost 5 bases and the J segment 1 base; nucleotides outside the gene matches: 17. The CDR3 extends over 19 amino acids. The V gene's germline CDR1 is MGHRA and CDR2 YSYEKL. The CDR3 DNA reads TGCGCCAGCAGCTTCCGCACCGCACCGCAGGGGGGGAGCAATCAGCCCCAGCATTTT. It translates to CASSFRTAPQGGSNQPQHF.

The gene calls are TRBV6-5 and TRBJ1-2, with 7 bases matching TRBD1. CDR3 length: 13 amino acids. Germline V gene lookup returns CDR1 MNHEY and CDR2 SVGAGI. Trimming removed 2 bases from V and 5 bases from J; junction bases left unmatched: 2. This CDR3 is CASSYDREYGYTF. The CDR3, as DNA: TGTGCCAGCAGTTACGACAGGGAGTATGGCTACACCTTC.

V gene TRBV5-1 combines with J gene TRBJ1-1, with D unclear. The length of the CDR3 is 16 residues. Germline V gene sequence: CDR1 SGHRS, CDR2 YFSETQ. V lost 2 bases to trimming and J lost 11 bases, with 25 bases between them. The CDR3 spells CASSFELGRWASGAFF. The CDR3 DNA sequence: TGCGCCAGCAGCTTCGAGCTAGGGCGCTGGGCGTCGGGTGCTTTCTTT. The whole variable domain, filled in from reference TRBV5-1 and TRBJ1-1, reads KAGVTQTPRYLIKTRGQQVTLSCSPISGHRSVSWYQQTPGQGLQFLFEYFSETQRNKGNFPGRFSGRQFSNSRSEMNVSTLELGDSALYLCASSFELGRWASGAFFGQGTRLTVV.

In this sample, this clone turned up a few times. The chain has TRBV30 and TRBJ1-5; no reliable D call. The CDR3 loop spans 14 amino acids. V was trimmed by 3 bases and J by 2 bases, leaving 11 bases between them. Per the germline V gene, CDR1 is GTSNPN and CDR2 is SVGIG (reference sequence). The CDR3 region is CAWSRGVGNQPQHF. The DNA of the CDR3 is TGTGCCTGGAGCAGAGGTGTGGGCAATCAGCCCCAGCATTTT.

The CDR3 nucleotides read TGTGCCAGCAGCTTGCCGCAGCGCTACGAGCAGTACTTC. It yields the protein CASSLPQRYEQYF. The chain couples TRBV5-5 to TRBJ2-7; D not resolved. CDR1 and CDR2 from the germline V gene are SGHKS and YYEKEE (reference sequence). The CDR3 runs to 13 residues. Trimming took 1 base from V and 3 from J, leaving 8 bases between them.

CDR3 nucleotides: TGCGCCAGCAGCTTTAGCTATAATTCACCCCTCCACTTT. It codes for CASSFSYNSPLHF. The rearrangement uses TRBV5-1 and TRBJ1-6, with D hard to call. Germline CDR1 reads SGHRS; CDR2 reads YFSETQ. The CDR3 totals 13 residues. V dropped 2 bases and J dropped 3 bases, with 3 bases sitting between them.

J is TRBJ2-2 and V is TRBV5-6; D not resolved. The germline CDR1 and CDR2 sequences are SGHDT and YYEEEE. Trimming stripped 4 bases from V and 6 bases from J, with 16 bases between. The CDR3 is 15 amino acids. The DNA of the CDR3 is TGTGCCAGCAGCCGGATGGGGTCTGCGGCCGGGGAGCTGTTTTTT. This sequence encodes CASSRMGSAAGELFF.

In this sample, this clone turned up a few times. This chain links TRBV5-4 with TRBJ2-5; possibly TRBD1 or TRBD2 for D (6 bases each). This CDR3 has 12 residues. V lost 9 bases to trimming and J lost 3 bases, with 12 bases between them. In germline, CDR1 is SGHNT, CDR2 YYREEE (reference sequence). CDR3 sequence: CATNREEETQYF. The CDR3 nucleotides read TGTGCCACCAACAGGGAGGAAGAGACCCAGTACTTC.

This rearrangement joins TRBV5-8 to TRBJ2-6; 7 bases are a match to TRBD2. The CDR3 is 19 residues long. Germline V CDR1 and CDR2: SGHTS, YDEGEE. Unmatched junction bases numbered 13, after V lost 4 bases and J lost 0 bases. The CDR3 sequence is CASSPKGRGALSGANVLTF. In nucleotides, the CDR3 is TGTGCCAGCAGCCCGAAGGGGAGGGGTGCGCTCTCTGGGGCCAACGTCCTGACTTTC.

This chain joins TRBV29-1 and TRBJ1-1, with TRBD1 as a possible D gene (5 bases). Deletions cut 7 bases from V and 1 base from J, with 13 bases between. CDR1 SQVTM and CDR2 ANQGSEA come from the germline V gene. The length of the CDR3 is 13 residues. The CDR3 reads CSAPLGGNTEAFF. Here the CDR3 DNA reads TGCAGCGCTCCCCTGGGGGGGAACACTGAAGCTTTCTTT.

This chain uses TRBV7-2 with TRBJ2-7; 7 bases are shared with TRBD2. Germline trimming cut 8 bases from V and 5 bases from J; bases unmatched to any gene: 12. CDR3 size: 14 residues. Per germline, CDR1 SGHTA and CDR2 FQGNSA. The CDR3 DNA reads as TGTGCCAGCGAGGAACGGGGGGTCCGCGACGAGCAGTACTTC. Residues: CASEERGVRDEQYF.

This rearrangement joins TRBV5-1 to TRBJ1-1; D call uncertain. There are 13 residues in the CDR3. Germline V gene lookup returns CDR1 SGHRS and CDR2 YFSETQ. V was shortened by 0 bases and J by 3 bases, with 6 bases between the two germline ends. The CDR3 DNA reads as TGCGCCAGCAGCTTGGGACCAGACACTGAAGCTTTCTTT. Amino acids: CASSLGPDTEAFF.

V gene TRBV10-3 combines with J gene TRBJ1-1; 7 bases agree with TRBD1. V gave up 6 bases and J gave up 2 bases; unmatched junction bases: 12. The CDR3 is 16 residues long. CDR1 ENHRY and CDR2 SYGVKD come from the germline V gene. The CDR3 loop is CAIRTYLGQDNTEAFF. In DNA, the CDR3 is TGTGCCATCAGGACTTACCTTGGACAGGACAACACTGAAGCTTTCTTT.